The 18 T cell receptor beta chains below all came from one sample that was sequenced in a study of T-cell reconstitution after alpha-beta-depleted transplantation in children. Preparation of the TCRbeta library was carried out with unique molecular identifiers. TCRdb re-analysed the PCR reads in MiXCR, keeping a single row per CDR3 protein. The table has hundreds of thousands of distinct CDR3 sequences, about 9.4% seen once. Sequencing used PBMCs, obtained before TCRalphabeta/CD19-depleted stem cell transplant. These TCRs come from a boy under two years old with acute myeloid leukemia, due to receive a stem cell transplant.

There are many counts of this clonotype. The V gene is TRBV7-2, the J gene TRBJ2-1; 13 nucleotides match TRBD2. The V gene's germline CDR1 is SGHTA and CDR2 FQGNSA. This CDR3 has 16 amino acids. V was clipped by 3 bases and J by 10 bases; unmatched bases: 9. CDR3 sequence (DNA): TGTGCCAGCAGCTTGCATACTAGCGGGGGGGCTGGGGAGCAGTTCTTC. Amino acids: CASSLHTSGGAGEQFF.

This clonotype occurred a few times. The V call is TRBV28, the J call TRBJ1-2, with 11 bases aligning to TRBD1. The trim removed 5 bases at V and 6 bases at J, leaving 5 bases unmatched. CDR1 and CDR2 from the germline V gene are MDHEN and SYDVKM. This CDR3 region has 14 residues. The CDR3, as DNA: TGTGCCAGCAGTCCAGGGGGACAGGGGGATGGCTACACCTTC. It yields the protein CASSPGGQGDGYTF.

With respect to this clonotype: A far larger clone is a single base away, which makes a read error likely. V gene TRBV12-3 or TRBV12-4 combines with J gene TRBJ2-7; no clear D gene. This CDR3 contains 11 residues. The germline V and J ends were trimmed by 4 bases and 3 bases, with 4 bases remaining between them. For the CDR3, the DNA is TGTGCCAGCAGTTGCGGCTACGAGCAGTACTTC. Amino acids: CASSCGYEQYF.

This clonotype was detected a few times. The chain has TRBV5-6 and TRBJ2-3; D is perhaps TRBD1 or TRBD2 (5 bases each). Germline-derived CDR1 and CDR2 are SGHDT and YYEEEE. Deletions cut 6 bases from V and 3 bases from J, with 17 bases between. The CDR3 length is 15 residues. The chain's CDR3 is CASNRGGGSTDTQYF. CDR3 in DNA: TGTGCCAGCAATAGGGGCGGCGGGTCGACAGATACGCAGTATTTT.

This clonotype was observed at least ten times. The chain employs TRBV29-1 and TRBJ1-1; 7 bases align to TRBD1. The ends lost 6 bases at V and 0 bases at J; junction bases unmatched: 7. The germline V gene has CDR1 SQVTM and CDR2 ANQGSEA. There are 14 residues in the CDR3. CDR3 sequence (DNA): TGCAGCGTCGACGGGACAGCAATGAACACTGAAGCTTTCTTT. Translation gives CSVDGTAMNTEAFF.

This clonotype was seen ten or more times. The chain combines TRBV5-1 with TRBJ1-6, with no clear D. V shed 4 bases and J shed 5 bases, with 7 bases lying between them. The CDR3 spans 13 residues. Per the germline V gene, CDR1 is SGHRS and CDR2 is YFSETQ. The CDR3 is CASSPDHNSPLHF. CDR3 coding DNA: TGCGCCAGCAGCCCGGATCATAATTCACCCCTCCACTTT.

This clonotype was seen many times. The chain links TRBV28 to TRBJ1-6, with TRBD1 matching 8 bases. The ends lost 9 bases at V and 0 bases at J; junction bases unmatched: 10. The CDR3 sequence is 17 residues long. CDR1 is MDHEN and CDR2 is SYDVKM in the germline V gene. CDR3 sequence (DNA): TGTGCCAGTGGACAGGGCACTAGGAGCTCCTATAATTCACCCCTCCACTTT. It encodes CASGQGTRSSYNSPLHF.

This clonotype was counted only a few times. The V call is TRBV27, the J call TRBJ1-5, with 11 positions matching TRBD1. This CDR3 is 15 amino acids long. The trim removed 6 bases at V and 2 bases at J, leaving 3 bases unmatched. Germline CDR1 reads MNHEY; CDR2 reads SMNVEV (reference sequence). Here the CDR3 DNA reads TGTGCCAGCAGGGACAGGGGGCAGGGCAATCAGCCCCAGCATTTT. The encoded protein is CASRDRGQGNQPQHF.

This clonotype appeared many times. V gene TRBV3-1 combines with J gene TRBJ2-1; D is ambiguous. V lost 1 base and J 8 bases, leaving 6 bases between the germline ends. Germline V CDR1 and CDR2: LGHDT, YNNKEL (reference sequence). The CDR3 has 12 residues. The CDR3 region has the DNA TGTGCCAGCAGCCAAGCCTCGTATGAGCAGTTCTTC. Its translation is CASSQASYEQFF.

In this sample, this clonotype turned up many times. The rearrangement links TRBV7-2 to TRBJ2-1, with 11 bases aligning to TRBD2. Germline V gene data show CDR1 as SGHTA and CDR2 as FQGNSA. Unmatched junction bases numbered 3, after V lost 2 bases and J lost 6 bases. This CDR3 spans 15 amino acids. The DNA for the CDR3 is TGTGCCAGCAGCTTAAATAGCGGGAGGGCCAATGAGCAGTTCTTC. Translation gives CASSLNSGRANEQFF.

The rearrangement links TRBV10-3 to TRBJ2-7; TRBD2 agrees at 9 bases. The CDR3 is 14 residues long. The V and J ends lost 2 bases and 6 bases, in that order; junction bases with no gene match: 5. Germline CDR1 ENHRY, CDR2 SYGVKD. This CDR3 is CAISERDSGSEQYF. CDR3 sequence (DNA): TGTGCCATCAGTGAGAGAGATAGCGGGAGCGAGCAGTACTTC.

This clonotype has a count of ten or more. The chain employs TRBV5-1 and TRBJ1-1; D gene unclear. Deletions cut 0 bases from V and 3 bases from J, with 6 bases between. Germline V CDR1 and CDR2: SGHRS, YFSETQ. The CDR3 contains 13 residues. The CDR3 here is CASSLVQHTEAFF. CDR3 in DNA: TGCGCCAGCAGCTTGGTACAGCACACTGAAGCTTTCTTT.

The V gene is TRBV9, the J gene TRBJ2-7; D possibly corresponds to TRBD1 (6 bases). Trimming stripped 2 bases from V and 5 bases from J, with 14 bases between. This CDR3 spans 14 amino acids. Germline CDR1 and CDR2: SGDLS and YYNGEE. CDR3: CASSVDSNVDEQYF. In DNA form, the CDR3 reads TGTGCCAGCAGCGTGGACAGTAACGTCGACGAGCAGTACTTC.

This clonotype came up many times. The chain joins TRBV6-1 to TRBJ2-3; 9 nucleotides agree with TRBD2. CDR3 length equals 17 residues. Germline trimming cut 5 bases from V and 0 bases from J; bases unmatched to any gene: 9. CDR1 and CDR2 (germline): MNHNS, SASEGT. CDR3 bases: TGTGCCAGCAGTCCCTTTGCGGGGGGGACTAGCACAGATACGCAGTATTTT. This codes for CASSPFAGGTSTDTQYF.

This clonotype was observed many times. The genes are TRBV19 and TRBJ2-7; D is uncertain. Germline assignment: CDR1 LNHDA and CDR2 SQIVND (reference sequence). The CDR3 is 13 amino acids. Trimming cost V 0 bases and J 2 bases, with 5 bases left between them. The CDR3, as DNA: TGTGCCAGTAGTATAGAGCGGACCTACGAGCAGTACTTC. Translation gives CASSIERTYEQYF.

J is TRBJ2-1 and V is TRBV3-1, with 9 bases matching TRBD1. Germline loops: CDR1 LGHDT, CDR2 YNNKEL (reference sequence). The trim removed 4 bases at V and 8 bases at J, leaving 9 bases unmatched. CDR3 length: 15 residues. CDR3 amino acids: CASSPPWDRVDEQFF. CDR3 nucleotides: TGTGCCAGCAGCCCGCCGTGGGACAGGGTGGATGAGCAGTTCTTC.

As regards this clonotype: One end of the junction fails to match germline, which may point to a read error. The CDR3: CCAIIRNTSRRYEQYF. The CDR3 bases are TGCTGTGCGATTATACGAAACACAAGTCGTCGCTACGAGCAGTACTTC. The chain combines TRBV20-1 with TRBJ2-7; D gene ambiguous. Germline CDR1 is DFQATT and CDR2 is SNEGSKA (reference sequence). This CDR3 has 16 amino acids.

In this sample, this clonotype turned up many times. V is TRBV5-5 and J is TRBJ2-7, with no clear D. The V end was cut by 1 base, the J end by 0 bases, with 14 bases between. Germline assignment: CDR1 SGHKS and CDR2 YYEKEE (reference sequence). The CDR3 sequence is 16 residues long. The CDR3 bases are TGTGCCAGCAGCTTGACACCTTCCTTTAGCTCCTACGAGCAGTACTTC. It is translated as CASSLTPSFSSYEQYF.